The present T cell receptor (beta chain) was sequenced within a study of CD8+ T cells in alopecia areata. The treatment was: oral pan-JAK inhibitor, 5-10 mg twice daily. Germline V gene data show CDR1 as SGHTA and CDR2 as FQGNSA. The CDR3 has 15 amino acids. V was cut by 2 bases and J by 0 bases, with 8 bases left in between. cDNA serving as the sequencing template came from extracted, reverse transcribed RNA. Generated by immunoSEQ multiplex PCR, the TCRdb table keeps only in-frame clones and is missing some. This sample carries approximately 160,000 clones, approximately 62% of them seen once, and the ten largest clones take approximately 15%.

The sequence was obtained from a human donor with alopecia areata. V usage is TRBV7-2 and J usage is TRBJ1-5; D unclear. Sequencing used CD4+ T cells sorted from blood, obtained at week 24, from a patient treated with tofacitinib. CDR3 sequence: CASSLFSDSNQPQHF. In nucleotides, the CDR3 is TGTGCCAGCAGCTTATTTTCAGATAGCAATCAGCCCCAGCATTTT.